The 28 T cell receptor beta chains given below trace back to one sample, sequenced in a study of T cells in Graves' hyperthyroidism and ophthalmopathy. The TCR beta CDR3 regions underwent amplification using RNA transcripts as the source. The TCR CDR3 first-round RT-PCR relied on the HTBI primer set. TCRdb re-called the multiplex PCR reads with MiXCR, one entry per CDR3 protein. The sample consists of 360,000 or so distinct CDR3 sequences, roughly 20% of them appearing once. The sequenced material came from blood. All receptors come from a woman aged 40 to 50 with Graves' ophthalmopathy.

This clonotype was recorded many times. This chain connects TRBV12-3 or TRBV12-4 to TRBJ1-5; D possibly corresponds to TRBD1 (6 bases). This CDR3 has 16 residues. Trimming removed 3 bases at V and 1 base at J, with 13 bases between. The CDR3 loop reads CASSLKGGSSNQPQHF. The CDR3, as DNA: TGTGCCAGCAGTTTGAAGGGGGGCTCGAGCAATCAGCCCCAGCATTTT.

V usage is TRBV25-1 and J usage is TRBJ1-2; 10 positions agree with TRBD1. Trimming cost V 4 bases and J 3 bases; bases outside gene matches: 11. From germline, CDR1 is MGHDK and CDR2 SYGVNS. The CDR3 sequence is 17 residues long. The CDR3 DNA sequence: TGTGCCAGCAGTGTCGGGACAGGGGTGGACTACTACTATGGCTACACCTTC. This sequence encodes CASSVGTGVDYYYGYTF.

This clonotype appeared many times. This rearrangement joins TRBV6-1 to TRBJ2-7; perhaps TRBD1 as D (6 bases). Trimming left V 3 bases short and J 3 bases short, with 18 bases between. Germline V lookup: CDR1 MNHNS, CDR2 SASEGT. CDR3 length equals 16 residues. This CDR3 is CASSEWLGQLIYEQYF. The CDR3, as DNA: TGTGCCAGCAGTGAGTGGTTAGGACAGCTTATCTACGAGCAGTACTTC.

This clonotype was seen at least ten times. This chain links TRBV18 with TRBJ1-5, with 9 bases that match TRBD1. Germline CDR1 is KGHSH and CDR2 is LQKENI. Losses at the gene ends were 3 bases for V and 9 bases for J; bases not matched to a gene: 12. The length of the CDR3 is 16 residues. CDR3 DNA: TGTGCCAGCTCACCGTCGGGACAGGGATCAGGTTGGCCCCAGCATTTT. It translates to CASSPSGQGSGWPQHF.

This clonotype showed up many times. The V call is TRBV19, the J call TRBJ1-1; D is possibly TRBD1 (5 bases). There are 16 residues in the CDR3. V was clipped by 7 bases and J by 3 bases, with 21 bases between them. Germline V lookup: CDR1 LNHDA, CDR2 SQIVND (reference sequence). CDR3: CASTGSQGRGDTEAFF. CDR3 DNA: TGTGCCAGTACCGGTTCCCAGGGAAGGGGAGACACTGAAGCTTTCTTT.

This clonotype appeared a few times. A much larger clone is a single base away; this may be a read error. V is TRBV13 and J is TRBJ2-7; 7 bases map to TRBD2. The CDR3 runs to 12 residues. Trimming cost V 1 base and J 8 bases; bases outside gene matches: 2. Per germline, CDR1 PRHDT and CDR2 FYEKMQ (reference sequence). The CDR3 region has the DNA TGTGCCAGCAGCTTAGTCGGGACTAAGCAGTACTTC. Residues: CASSLVGTKQYF. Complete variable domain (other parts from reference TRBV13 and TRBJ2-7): AAGVIQSPRHLIKEKRETATLKCYPIPRHDTVYWYQQGPGQDPQFLISFYEKMQSDKGSIPDRFSAQQFSDYHSELNMSSLELGDSALYFCASSLVGTKQYFGPGTRLTVT.

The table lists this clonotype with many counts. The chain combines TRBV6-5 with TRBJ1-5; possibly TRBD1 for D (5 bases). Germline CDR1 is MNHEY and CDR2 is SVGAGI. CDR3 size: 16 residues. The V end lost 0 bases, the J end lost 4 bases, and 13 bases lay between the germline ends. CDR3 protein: CASSYSRTGLNQPQHF. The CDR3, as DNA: TGTGCCAGCAGTTACTCCCGGACGGGACTGAATCAGCCCCAGCATTTT.

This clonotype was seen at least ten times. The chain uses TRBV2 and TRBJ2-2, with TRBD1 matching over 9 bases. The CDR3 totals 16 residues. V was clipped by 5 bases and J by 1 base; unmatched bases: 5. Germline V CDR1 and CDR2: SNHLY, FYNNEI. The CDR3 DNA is TGTGCCAGCAGTCGGGACAGGGCGAAGAACACCGGGGAGCTGTTTTTT. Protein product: CASSRDRAKNTGELFF.

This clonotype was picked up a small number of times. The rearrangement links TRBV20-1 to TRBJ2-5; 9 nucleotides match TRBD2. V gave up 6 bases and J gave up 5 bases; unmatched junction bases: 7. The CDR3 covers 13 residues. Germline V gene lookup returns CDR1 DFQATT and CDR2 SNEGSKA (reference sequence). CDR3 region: CSAERGAGETQYF. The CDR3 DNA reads TGCAGTGCAGAGCGGGGGGCCGGGGAGACCCAGTACTTC.

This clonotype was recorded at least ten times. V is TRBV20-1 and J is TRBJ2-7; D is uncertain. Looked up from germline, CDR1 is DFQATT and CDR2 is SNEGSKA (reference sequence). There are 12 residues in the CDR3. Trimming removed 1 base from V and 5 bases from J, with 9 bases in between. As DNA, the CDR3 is TGCAGTGCTAGAGGATTGGGGAACGAGCAGTACTTC. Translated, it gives CSARGLGNEQYF.

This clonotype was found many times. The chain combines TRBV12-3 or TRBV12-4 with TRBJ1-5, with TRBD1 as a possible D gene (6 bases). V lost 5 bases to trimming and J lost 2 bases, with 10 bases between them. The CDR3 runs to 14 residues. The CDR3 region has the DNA TGTGCCAGCAGTCCAGGGGTTGGCAATCAGCCCCAGCATTTT. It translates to CASSPGVGNQPQHF.

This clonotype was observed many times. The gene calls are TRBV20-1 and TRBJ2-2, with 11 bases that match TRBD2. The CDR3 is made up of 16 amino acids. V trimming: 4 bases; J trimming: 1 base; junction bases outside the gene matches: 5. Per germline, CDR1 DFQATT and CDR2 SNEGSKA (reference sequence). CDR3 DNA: TGCAGTGCTATAGCTAGCGGGAGGATGAACACCGGGGAGCTGTTTTTT. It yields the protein CSAIASGRMNTGELFF.

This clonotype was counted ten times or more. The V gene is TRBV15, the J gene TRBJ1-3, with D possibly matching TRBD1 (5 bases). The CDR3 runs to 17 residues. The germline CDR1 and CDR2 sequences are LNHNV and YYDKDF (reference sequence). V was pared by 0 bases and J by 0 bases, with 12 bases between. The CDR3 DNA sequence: TGTGCCACCAGCAGAGATCCGGGGACCTTCTCTGGAAACACCATATATTTT. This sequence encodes CATSRDPGTFSGNTIYF.

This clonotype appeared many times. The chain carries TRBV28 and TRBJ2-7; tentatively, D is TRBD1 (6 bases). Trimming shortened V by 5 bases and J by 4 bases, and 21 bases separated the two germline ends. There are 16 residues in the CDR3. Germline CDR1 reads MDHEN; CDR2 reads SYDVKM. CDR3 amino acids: CASSGPSGERSYEQYF. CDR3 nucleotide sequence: TGTGCCAGCAGTGGCCCCTCAGGGGAAAGGAGTTACGAGCAGTACTTC.

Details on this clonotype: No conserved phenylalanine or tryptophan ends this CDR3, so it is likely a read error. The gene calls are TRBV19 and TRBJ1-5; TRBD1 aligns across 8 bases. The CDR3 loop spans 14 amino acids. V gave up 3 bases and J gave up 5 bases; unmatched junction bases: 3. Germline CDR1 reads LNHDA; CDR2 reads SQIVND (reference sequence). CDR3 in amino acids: CASSIDRGDQPQHI. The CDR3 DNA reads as TGTGCCAGTAGTATCGACAGGGGCGATCAGCCCCAGCATATT.

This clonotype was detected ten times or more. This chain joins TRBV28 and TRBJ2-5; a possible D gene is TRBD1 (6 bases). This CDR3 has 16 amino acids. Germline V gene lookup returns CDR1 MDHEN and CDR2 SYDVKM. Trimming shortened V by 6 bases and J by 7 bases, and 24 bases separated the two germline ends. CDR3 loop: CASSLPVRGYLGTQYF. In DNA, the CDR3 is TGTGCCAGCAGCCTACCAGTCAGGGGCTATTTGGGGACCCAGTACTTC.

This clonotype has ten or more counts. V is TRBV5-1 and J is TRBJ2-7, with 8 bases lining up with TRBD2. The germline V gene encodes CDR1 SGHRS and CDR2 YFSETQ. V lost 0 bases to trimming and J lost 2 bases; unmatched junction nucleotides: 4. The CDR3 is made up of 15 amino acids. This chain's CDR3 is CASSLGSGVTYEQYF. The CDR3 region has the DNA TGCGCCAGCAGCTTGGGTAGCGGGGTAACCTACGAGCAGTACTTC.

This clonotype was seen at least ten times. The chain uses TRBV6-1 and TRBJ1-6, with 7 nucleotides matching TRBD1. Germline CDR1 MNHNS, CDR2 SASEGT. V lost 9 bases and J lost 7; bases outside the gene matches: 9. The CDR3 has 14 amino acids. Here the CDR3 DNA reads TGTGCCAGTTCGAGGGGGCCCGCGAATTCACCCCTCCACTTT. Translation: CASSRGPANSPLHF.

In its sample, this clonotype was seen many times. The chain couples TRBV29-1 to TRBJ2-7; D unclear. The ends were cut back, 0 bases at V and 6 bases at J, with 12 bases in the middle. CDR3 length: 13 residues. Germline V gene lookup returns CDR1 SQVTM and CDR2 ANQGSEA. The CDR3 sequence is CSVEERPGSEQYF. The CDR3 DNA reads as TGCAGCGTTGAAGAAAGGCCGGGCAGCGAGCAGTACTTC.

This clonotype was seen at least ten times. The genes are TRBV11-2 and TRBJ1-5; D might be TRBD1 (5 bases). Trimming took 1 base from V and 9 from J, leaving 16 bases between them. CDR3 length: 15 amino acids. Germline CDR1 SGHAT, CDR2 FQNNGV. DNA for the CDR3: TGTGCCAGCAGCTTAGTAATCGGGACCGGTTCGCCCCAGCATTTT. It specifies CASSLVIGTGSPQHF.

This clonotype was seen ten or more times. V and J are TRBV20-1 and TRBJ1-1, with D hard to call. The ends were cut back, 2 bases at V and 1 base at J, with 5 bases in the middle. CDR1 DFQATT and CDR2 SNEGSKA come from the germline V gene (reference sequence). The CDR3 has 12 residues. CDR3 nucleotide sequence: TGCAGTGCTAGATTAGGGAACACTGAAGCTTTCTTT. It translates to CSARLGNTEAFF.

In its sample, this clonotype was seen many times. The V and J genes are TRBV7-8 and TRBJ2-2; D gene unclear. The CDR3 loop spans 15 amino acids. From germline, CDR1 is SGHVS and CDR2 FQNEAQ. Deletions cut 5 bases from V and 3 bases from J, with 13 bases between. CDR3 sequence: CASSQDQADTGELFF. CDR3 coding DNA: TGTGCCAGCAGCCAAGACCAGGCCGACACCGGGGAGCTGTTTTTT.

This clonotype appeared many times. CDR3 bases: TGTGCCAGCAGTTTCCGGGACAGGGGGAATCAGCCCCAGCATTTT. This codes for CASSFRDRGNQPQHF. The genes are TRBV28 and TRBJ1-5; TRBD1 matches at 11 bases. CDR1 MDHEN and CDR2 SYDVKM come from the germline V gene. This CDR3 is 15 amino acids long. Trimming at V came to 3 bases and at J to 4 bases, leaving 2 bases not matched to a gene. Full variable domain (rest looked up from reference TRBV28 and TRBJ1-5): DVKVTQSSRYLVKRTGEKVFLECVQDMDHENMFWYRQDPGLGLRLIYFSYDVKMKEKGDIPEGYSVSREKKERFSLILESASTNQTSMYLCASSFRDRGNQPQHFGDGTRLSIL.

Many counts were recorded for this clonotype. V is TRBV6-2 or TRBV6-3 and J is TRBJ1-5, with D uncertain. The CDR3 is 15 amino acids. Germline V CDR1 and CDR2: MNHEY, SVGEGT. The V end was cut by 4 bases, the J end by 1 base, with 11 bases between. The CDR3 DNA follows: TGTGCCAGCAGTTTGAGTCAGACGAGCAATCAGCCCCAGCATTTT. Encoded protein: CASSLSQTSNQPQHF.

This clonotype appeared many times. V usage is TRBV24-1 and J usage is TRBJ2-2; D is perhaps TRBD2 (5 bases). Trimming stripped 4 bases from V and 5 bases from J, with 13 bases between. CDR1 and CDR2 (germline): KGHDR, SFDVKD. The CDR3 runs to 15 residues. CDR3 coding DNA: TGTGCCACCAGTGACTCGAAGTGGAGGACCGGGGAGCTGTTTTTT. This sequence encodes CATSDSKWRTGELFF.

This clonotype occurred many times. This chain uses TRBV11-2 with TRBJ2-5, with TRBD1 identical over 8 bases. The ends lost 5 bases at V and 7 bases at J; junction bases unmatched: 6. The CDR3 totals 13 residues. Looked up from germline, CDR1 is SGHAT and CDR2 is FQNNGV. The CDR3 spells CASSPRQGMTQYF. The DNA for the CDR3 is TGTGCCAGCAGCCCTCGACAGGGGATGACCCAGTACTTC. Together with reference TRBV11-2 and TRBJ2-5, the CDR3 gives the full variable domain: EAGVAQSPRYKIIEKRQSVAFWCNPISGHATLYWYQQILGQGPKLLIQFQNNGVVDDSQLPKDRFSAERLKGVDSTLKIQPAKLEDSAVYLCASSPRQGMTQYFGPGTRLLVL.

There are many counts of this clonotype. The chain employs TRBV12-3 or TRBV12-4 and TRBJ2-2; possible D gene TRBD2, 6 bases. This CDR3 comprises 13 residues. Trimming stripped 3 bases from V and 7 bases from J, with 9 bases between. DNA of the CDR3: TGTGCCAGCAGTTTGGGGGGTCACGGGGAGCTGTTTTTT. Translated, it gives CASSLGGHGELFF.

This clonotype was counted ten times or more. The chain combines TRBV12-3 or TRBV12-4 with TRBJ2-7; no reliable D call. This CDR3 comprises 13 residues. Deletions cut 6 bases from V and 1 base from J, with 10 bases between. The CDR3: CASSSLSSYEQYF. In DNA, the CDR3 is TGTGCCAGCAGCTCCCTCAGTTCCTACGAGCAGTACTTC.